This passage covers 3 T cell receptor beta chains from one sample sequenced in a study of blood T cell repertoires in COVID-19. Clones were read by immunoSEQ multiplex PCR, and TCRdb kept only the in-frame ones, dropping some. The sample consists of tens of thousands of clones, about 90% of them appearing once. Sequenced sample: peripheral blood. Receptors originate from a human donor in a cohort sampled during active COVID-19.

V is TRBV28 and J is TRBJ2-2; 7 bases agree with TRBD1. Germline lookup yields CDR1 MDHEN and CDR2 SYDVKM. The CDR3 is 15 amino acids. V lost 1 base to trimming and J lost 6 bases; unmatched junction nucleotides: 5. The CDR3, as DNA: TGTGCCAGCAGTTTATACAGGGGTTTGCCCGGGGAGCTGTTTTTT. Its protein product is CASSLYRGLPGELFF.

The chain uses TRBV30 and TRBJ1-1; D unclear. The length of the CDR3 is 13 residues. Germline V gene sequence: CDR1 GTSNPN, CDR2 SVGIG (reference sequence). Trimming removed 4 bases from V and 2 bases from J, with 11 bases in between. The DNA of the CDR3 is TGTGCCTGGACGAACAGCTTTAACACTGAAGCTTTCTTT. This encodes CAWTNSFNTEAFF.

The chain carries TRBV5-1 and TRBJ2-7; D ambiguous. From germline, CDR1 is SGHRS and CDR2 YFSETQ. V was pared by 4 bases and J by 3 bases, with 8 bases between. The CDR3 is 12 residues long. The CDR3 DNA sequence: TGCGCCAGCAGCGAACAGATCTACGAGCAGTACTTC. Amino acids: CASSEQIYEQYF. The full variable domain, rest sourced from reference TRBV5-1 and TRBJ2-7, is KAGVTQTPRYLIKTRGQQVTLSCSPISGHRSVSWYQQTPGQGLQFLFEYFSETQRNKGNFPGRFSGRQFSNSRSEMNVSTLELGDSALYLCASSEQIYEQYFGPGTRLTVT.